This TCR beta chain emerged from a study of T cell repertoires in aging, cancer and after chemotherapy. Study information: Donor ages fell into six groups from 30 or younger up to 70 or older. Repeat sampling of healthy donors over several months to years showed clear clonal overlap. Millions of TCR reads were in the whole dataset.

Trimming cost V 3 bases and J 2 bases; bases outside gene matches: 6. CDR1 is DFQATT and CDR2 is SNEGSKA in the germline V gene (reference sequence). The CDR3 contains 16 residues. In the case of this clonotype: Its antigen is currently unknown. This could be a read error, since a much larger clone is one nucleotide away.

Study results and caveats: Age-matched healthy donors had significantly more diverse, less clonal blood TCR repertoires than untreated cancer patients.

A mixed TRB-A/B primer pool amplified rearranged TRB by multiplex touch-down PCR. Using its own MiXCR run on the multiplex PCR reads, TCRdb lists one record per CDR3 protein. The sample lists approximately 13,000 distinct CDR3 sequences; roughly 28% were seen once. The template was genomic DNA from peripheral blood, not RNA. The receptor's source is a human donor in good health. The rearrangement joins TRBV20-1 to TRBJ2-7, with TRBD2 matching 14 bases. What was sequenced was blood. The CDR3 here is CSARGLAGAITYEQYV. The CDR3 DNA reads TGCAGTGCTAGGGGACTAGCGGGGGCCATTACCTACGAGCAGTACGTC.